The clone carrying this T cell receptor (beta chain) has just one count. Antigen: not known. Exclusion of patients followed from uncontrolled infection, other autoimmune disease, pregnancy or lactation. The sample belongs to a study of T cells in Graves' hyperthyroidism and ophthalmopathy. Study-wide results and caveats: The blood repertoire included most of the expanded thyroid clonotypes above 0.001. Separation of ophthalmopathy from stable hyperthyroidism was achieved by a 13 V-J model.

The CDR3 extends over 14 amino acids. Germline V gene data show CDR1 as SNHLY and CDR2 as FYNNEI. The source material, RNA transcripts, was used to amplify TCR beta CDR3 regions. HTBI primers drove first-round RT-PCR of the TCR CDR3. A single record per CDR3 protein comes from TCRdb applying MiXCR to the multiplex PCR reads. The repertoire consists of 600,000 or so distinct CDR3 sequences, with 46% occurring once and the leading ten covering roughly 8.2%. This TCR was sampled from a woman younger than 35 with Graves' hyperthyroidism. This rearrangement joins TRBV2 to TRBJ2-7, with 9 nucleotides matching TRBD1. The J call may be mistaken, given a closer DNA end match to TRBJ2-5. Specimen: peripheral blood or thyroid tissue (not recorded which). The CDR3 sequence: CASPTGTGRETQYF. CDR3 sequence (DNA): TGTGCCAGCCCCACCGGGACAGGGCGGGAGACCCAGTACTTC.